This TCR beta chain was recorded in a study of blood T cell repertoires in COVID-19. The overall study: The study drew acute and convalescent COVID-19 samples from the United States, Italy and Spain. T cells, B-cell-depleted T cells, or PBMCs supplied cDNA or gDNA.

Study processing details: Amplification of reference gene primers provided the estimated nucleated cell counts. Measured with immunoSEQ multiplex PCR; TCRdb has only the in-frame clones, and not every one. V, J and clone size are those of that table, while D and trimming were read from the DNA. The repertoire includes more than 45,000 clones, 70% to 90% of them detected once, and more than 1.2% sits in the top ten. This clone has only a few counts. Trimming took off 11 bases at V and 0 bases at J, with 14 bases between the two ends. Germline-derived CDR1 and CDR2 are MNHNY and SVGAGI (reference sequence). CDR3 length equals 14 residues.

This rearrangement joins TRBV6-6 to TRBJ1-5; tentative D call: TRBD1 (6 bases). The receptor's source is a man aged 55-75 years with acute or convalescent COVID-19. Sequenced sample: peripheral blood. Here the CDR3 reads CAAGAGVSNQPQHF. The DNA of the CDR3 is TGTGCCGCAGGGGCAGGGGTTAGCAATCAGCCCCAGCATTTT.